The next 21 T cell receptor beta chains were all read from a single sample in a study of response to subunit inactivated influenza vaccine. A single record per CDR3 protein comes from TCRdb applying MiXCR to the RT-PCR reads. The table shows 750,000 to 850,000 distinct CDR3 sequences, with roughly 20% occurring only once. The sample here was PBMCs from blood, taken roughly 5 days after vaccination. The receptor source for this set is a man aged 45-65 years who received an inactivated influenza vaccine.

J is TRBJ2-3 and V is TRBV5-1; D may be TRBD1 (5 bases). Trimming took off 0 bases at V and 3 bases at J, with 11 bases between the two ends. CDR1 and CDR2 from the germline V gene are SGHRS and YFSETQ. The length of the CDR3 is 15 residues. The CDR3 loop is CASSLEGVPTDTQYF. The CDR3 DNA follows: TGCGCCAGCAGCTTGGAAGGGGTCCCGACAGATACGCAGTATTTT.

The V call is TRBV5-1, the J call TRBJ2-5, with 10 bases lining up with TRBD2. V was clipped by 5 bases and J by 1 base; unmatched bases: 8. Germline CDR1 reads SGHRS; CDR2 reads YFSETQ. There are 16 residues in the CDR3. The DNA of the CDR3 is TGCGCCAGCAGAACCGGGACTAGCGTCTCCCAAGAGACCCAGTACTTC. This encodes CASRTGTSVSQETQYF. The whole variable domain, filled in from reference TRBV5-1 and TRBJ2-5, reads KAGVTQTPRYLIKTRGQQVTLSCSPISGHRSVSWYQQTPGQGLQFLFEYFSETQRNKGNFPGRFSGRQFSNSRSEMNVSTLELGDSALYLCASRTGTSVSQETQYFGPGTRLLVL.

This clonotype was counted only a few times. The chain recombines TRBV7-8 with TRBJ1-6; maybe TRBD1 (5 bases). CDR3 length: 13 residues. Trimming stripped 5 bases from V and 11 bases from J, with 13 bases between. Per germline, CDR1 SGHVS and CDR2 FQNEAQ. Written as DNA, the CDR3 is TGTGCCAGCAGCCGACAGCCCCAACCACCCCTCCACTTT. Encoded protein: CASSRQPQPPLHF.

In this sample, this clonotype turned up a few times. The chain recombines TRBV6-5 with TRBJ2-3; D ambiguous. The CDR3 runs to 15 residues. Trimming took 2 bases from V and 0 from J, leaving 9 bases between them. Looked up from germline, CDR1 is MNHEY and CDR2 is SVGAGI. The CDR3: CASSYRAASTDTQYF. CDR3 coding DNA: TGTGCCAGCAGTTACAGGGCGGCTAGCACAGATACGCAGTATTTT.

Ten or more counts support this clonotype. The V call is TRBV6-5, the J call TRBJ1-1; D uncertain. The CDR3 contains 12 residues. Trimming removed 6 bases from V and 5 bases from J, with 10 bases in between. Germline V gives CDR1 MNHEY, CDR2 SVGAGI. Here the CDR3 DNA reads TGTGCCAGCAGGGGTGGGCTGACTGAAGCTTTCTTT. As protein: CASRGGLTEAFF.

The chain uses TRBV4-3 and TRBJ2-1; D remains ambiguous. Germline loops: CDR1 LGHNA, CDR2 YSLEER. The CDR3 runs 13 residues. Trimming cost V 1 base and J 9 bases, with 10 bases left between them. Here the CDR3 reads CASSQVRSGEQFF. CDR3 nucleotide sequence: TGCGCCAGCAGCCAAGTAAGGTCGGGTGAGCAGTTCTTC.

The genes are TRBV6-6 and TRBJ2-5; D gene uncertain. The CDR3 sequence is 13 residues long. Germline CDR1 reads MNHNY; CDR2 reads SVGAGI (reference sequence). The V end was cut by 10 bases, the J end by 5 bases, with 17 bases between. In nucleotides, the CDR3 is TGTGCCACCAAACAACCGGGCTTCGAGACCCAGTACTTC. Its translation is CATKQPGFETQYF.

The chain has TRBV7-2 and TRBJ2-1; 10 nucleotides line up with TRBD2. The CDR3 is made up of 15 amino acids. After removal of 5 bases from V and 9 bases from J, the junction contained 10 bases not matched to a gene. Germline-derived CDR1 and CDR2 are SGHTA and FQGNSA. CDR3 loop: CASSLMGLATGEQFF. CDR3 coding DNA: TGTGCCAGCAGCCTCATGGGACTAGCGACGGGTGAGCAGTTCTTC.

This clonotype was detected ten times or more. The genes are TRBV7-9 and TRBJ2-1; maybe TRBD2 (6 bases). The CDR3 loop spans 17 amino acids. Germline V gene data show CDR1 as SEHNR and CDR2 as FQNEAQ (reference sequence). V dropped 6 bases and J dropped 5 bases, with 23 bases sitting between them. The CDR3 DNA sequence: TGTGCCAGCAGAGGGGAGGCGGGAACCGGATCGGACAATGAGCAGTTCTTC. Its translation is CASRGEAGTGSDNEQFF.

The chain couples TRBV11-2 to TRBJ2-7; 9 nucleotides agree with TRBD2. The germline V gene encodes CDR1 SGHAT and CDR2 FQNNGV. The CDR3 spans 14 residues. V lost 3 bases and J lost 2; bases outside the gene matches: 2. The CDR3 DNA is TGTGCCAGCAGCTTTGCTAGCGGGGCCTACGAGCAGTACTTC. Its translation is CASSFASGAYEQYF. The full variable domain, its missing parts supplied by reference TRBV11-2 and TRBJ2-7, is EAGVAQSPRYKIIEKRQSVAFWCNPISGHATLYWYQQILGQGPKLLIQFQNNGVVDDSQLPKDRFSAERLKGVDSTLKIQPAKLEDSAVYLCASSFASGAYEQYFGPGTRLTVT.

The chain is built from TRBV20-1 and TRBJ2-3; no firm D call. CDR3 length: 14 amino acids. Deletions cut 5 bases from V and 6 bases from J, with 18 bases between. Per the germline V gene, CDR1 is DFQATT and CDR2 is SNEGSKA (reference sequence). CDR3 protein: CSAPTLGLSDTQYF. CDR3 bases: TGCAGTGCTCCAACGTTGGGGTTGTCGGATACGCAGTATTTT.

This clonotype was detected a few times. The chain uses TRBV7-6 and TRBJ2-7, with D possibly being TRBD2 (6 bases). Germline loops: CDR1 SGHVS, CDR2 FNYEAQ. V was shortened by 2 bases and J by 7 bases, with 21 bases between the two germline ends. The CDR3 totals 16 residues. The CDR3 nucleotides are TGTGCCAGCAGCTTATACTTAGAGACAGCGGCGGGGGAGCAGTACTTC. Translated, it gives CASSLYLETAAGEQYF.

CDR3 in DNA: TGTGCCAGCAGCACTAGTATAGGGGCCGGGGAGCTGTTTTTT. This encodes CASSTSIGAGELFF. V usage is TRBV6-2 or TRBV6-3 and J usage is TRBJ2-2; D may be TRBD1 or TRBD2 (5 bases each). V lost 6 bases and J 6 bases, leaving 14 bases between the germline ends. The CDR3 is made up of 14 amino acids. Germline V gene lookup returns CDR1 MNHEY and CDR2 SVGEGT.

A single count supports this clonotype. The V call is TRBV11-1, the J call TRBJ2-3, with TRBD2 matching 16 bases. The V gene's germline CDR1 is SGHAT and CDR2 FQDESV (reference sequence). V lost 5 bases and J lost 0; bases outside the gene matches: 11. The CDR3 length is 20 residues. As DNA, the CDR3 is TGTGCCAGCAGCGCCGGGACTAGCGGGAGGGCCATTTTTAGCACAGATACGCAGTATTTT. As protein: CASSAGTSGRAIFSTDTQYF.

This clonotype was recorded at least ten times. The J gene is TRBJ2-1, the V gene TRBV10-3; D is uncertain. Looked up from germline, CDR1 is ENHRY and CDR2 is SYGVKD. V lost 0 bases and J lost 7, with 7 bases in between. The CDR3 sequence is 13 residues long. The CDR3 protein is CAISESFGNEQFF. For the CDR3, the DNA is TGTGCCATCAGTGAGTCTTTTGGGAATGAGCAGTTCTTC.

J is TRBJ2-7 and V is TRBV4-2; D is perhaps TRBD2 (6 bases). The CDR3 length is 15 residues. Per the germline V gene, CDR1 is LGHNA and CDR2 is YNFKEQ. V lost 0 bases, J lost 5 bases, and 14 bases lay in between. The CDR3 region has the DNA TGTGCCAGCAGCCAAGATAGATGGAGGGGAAACGAGCAGTACTTC. Protein: CASSQDRWRGNEQYF.

The chain is built from TRBV10-3 and TRBJ2-7; TRBD2 matches 8 bases. Germline lookup yields CDR1 ENHRY and CDR2 SYGVKD. The CDR3 is made up of 15 amino acids. After removal of 0 bases from V and 0 bases from J, the junction contained 1 base not matched to a gene. The CDR3 loop is CAISESGTSSYEQYF. In DNA form, the CDR3 reads TGTGCCATCAGTGAGTCAGGGACTAGCTCCTACGAGCAGTACTTC.

The chain links TRBV20-1 to TRBJ1-6; D might be TRBD1 (5 bases). Trimming pared 4 bases from V and 9 bases from J, leaving 19 bases between. The CDR3 is 15 amino acids. Germline-derived CDR1 and CDR2 are DFQATT and SNEGSKA (reference sequence). The CDR3 sequence is CSATRDRSVGSPLHF. In DNA form, the CDR3 reads TGCAGTGCTACTCGGGACCGCTCTGTCGGTTCACCCCTCCACTTT.

The rearrangement links TRBV29-1 to TRBJ1-1, with D maybe TRBD1 (5 bases). In germline, CDR1 is SQVTM, CDR2 ANQGSEA. V was trimmed by 2 bases and J by 11 bases, leaving 12 bases between them. The CDR3 covers 11 residues. Written as DNA, the CDR3 is TGCAGCGTTGAATCCGGGGCTTGGGCTTTCTTT. As protein: CSVESGAWAFF.

This clonotype was seen a few times. Here the CDR3 DNA reads TGCAGTGCTAGAGAACCGGGATTCTCCTACAATGAGCAGTTCTTC. Translating gives CSAREPGFSYNEQFF. The V and J genes are TRBV20-1 and TRBJ2-1; D possibly corresponds to TRBD2 (5 bases). The germline CDR1 and CDR2 sequences are DFQATT and SNEGSKA (reference sequence). Trimming shortened V by 0 bases and J by 0 bases, and 9 bases separated the two germline ends. This CDR3 is built from 15 residues.

A few counts support this clonotype. V gene TRBV7-2 combines with J gene TRBJ2-4; D tentatively fits TRBD1 or TRBD2 (6 bases each). Per germline, CDR1 SGHTA and CDR2 FQGNSA. The CDR3 is 16 residues long. V was pared by 5 bases and J by 0 bases, with 14 bases between. CDR3 loop: CASSTDGGRAKNIQYF. The CDR3 DNA is TGTGCCAGCAGCACAGATGGGGGGCGAGCCAAAAACATTCAGTACTTC.